Given below is one T cell receptor beta chain in context. This entry belongs to a study of blood T cell repertoires in COVID-19. The overall study: PBMCs, B-cell-depleted T cells, or T cells provided the cDNA or gDNA that made up the material.

The data were produced by immunoSEQ multiplex PCR, yet TCRdb's version contains in-frame clones alone and is incomplete. The sample contains 100,000 to 150,000 clones, about 83% of which appear only once. After removal of 8 bases from V and 6 bases from J, the junction contained 7 bases not matched to a gene. Per germline, CDR1 KGHDR and CDR2 SFDVKD. The CDR3 loop spans 14 amino acids. The TCR sequence derives from a woman aged 50 to 60 with acute or convalescent COVID-19. Sequencing input: peripheral blood. The genes are TRBV24-1 and TRBJ2-1; TRBD2 agrees at 9 bases. CDR3 in amino acids: CATTRGTSPNEQFF. CDR3 bases: TGTGCCACCACCCGGGGGACTAGCCCCAATGAGCAGTTCTTC.